This TCR beta chain was captured by sequencing in a study of OX40 agonist ivuxolimab in advanced cancers. Using immunoSEQ multiplex PCR, the repertoire was profiled, and TCRdb retains in-frame clones only, with some absent. The table has 95,000 to 150,000 clones, approximately 90% seen once. In the case of this clone: Its antigen remains unknown.

Per the germline V gene, CDR1 is SGHDN and CDR2 is FVKESK. This CDR3 contains 13 residues. Trimming shortened V by 0 bases and J by 8 bases, and 10 bases separated the two germline ends. Broader study findings: In general, CD8+ T cells held more expanded clones than CD4+ did, on average.

The material sequenced was CD4+ or CD8+ T cells sorted from blood, taken in a trial of the OX40 agonist ivuxolimab. The rearrangement joins TRBV14 to TRBJ1-2, with D unresolved. The sequence was collected from an adult with an advanced solid tumor such as melanoma, head and neck, liver or kidney cancer. In DNA form, the CDR3 reads TGTGCCAGCAGCCAAGAAATCTATCAGGGCTACACCTTC. Translated: CASSQEIYQGYTF.